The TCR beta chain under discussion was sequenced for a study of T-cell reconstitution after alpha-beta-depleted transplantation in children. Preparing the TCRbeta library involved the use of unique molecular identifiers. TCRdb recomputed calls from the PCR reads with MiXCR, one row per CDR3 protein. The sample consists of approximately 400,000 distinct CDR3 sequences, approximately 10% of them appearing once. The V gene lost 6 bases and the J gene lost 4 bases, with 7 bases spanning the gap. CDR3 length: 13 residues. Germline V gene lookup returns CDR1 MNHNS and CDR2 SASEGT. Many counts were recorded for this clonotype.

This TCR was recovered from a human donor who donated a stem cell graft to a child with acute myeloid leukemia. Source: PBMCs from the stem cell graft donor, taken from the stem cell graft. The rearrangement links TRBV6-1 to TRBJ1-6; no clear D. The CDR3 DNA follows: TGTGCCAGCAGGGGTCTTTATAATTCACCCCTCCACTTT. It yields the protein CASRGLYNSPLHF.